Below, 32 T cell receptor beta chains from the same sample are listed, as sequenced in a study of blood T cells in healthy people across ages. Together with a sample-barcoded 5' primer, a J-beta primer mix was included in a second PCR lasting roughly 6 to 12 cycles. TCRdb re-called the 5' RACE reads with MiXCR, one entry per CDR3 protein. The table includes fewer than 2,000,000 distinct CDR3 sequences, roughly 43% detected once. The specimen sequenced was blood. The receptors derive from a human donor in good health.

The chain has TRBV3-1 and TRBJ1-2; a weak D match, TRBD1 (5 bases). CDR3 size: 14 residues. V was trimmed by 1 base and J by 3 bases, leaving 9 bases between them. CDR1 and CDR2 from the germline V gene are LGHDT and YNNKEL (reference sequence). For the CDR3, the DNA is TGTGCCAGCAGCCAAGGGTTAGGGGACTATGGCTACACCTTC. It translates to CASSQGLGDYGYTF.

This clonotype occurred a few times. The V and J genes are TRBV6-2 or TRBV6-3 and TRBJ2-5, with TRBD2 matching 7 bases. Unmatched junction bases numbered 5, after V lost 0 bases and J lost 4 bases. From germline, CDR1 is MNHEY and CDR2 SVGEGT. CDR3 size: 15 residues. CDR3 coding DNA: TGTGCCAGCAGTTACTCGAGGGCTAGCGGAGAGACCCAGTACTTC. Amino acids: CASSYSRASGETQYF.

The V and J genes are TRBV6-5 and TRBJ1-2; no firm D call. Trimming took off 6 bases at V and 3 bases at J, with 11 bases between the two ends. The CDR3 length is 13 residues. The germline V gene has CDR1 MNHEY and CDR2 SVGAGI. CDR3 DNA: TGTGCCAGCAGCACTAATACGTACTATGGCTACACCTTC. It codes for CASSTNTYYGYTF.

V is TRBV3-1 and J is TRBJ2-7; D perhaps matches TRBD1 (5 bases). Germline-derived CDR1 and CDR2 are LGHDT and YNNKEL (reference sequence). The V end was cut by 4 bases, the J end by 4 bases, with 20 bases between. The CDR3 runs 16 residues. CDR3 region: CASSPKQSGYLYEQYF. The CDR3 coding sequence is TGTGCCAGCAGCCCAAAGCAGTCAGGGTACCTATACGAGCAGTACTTC.

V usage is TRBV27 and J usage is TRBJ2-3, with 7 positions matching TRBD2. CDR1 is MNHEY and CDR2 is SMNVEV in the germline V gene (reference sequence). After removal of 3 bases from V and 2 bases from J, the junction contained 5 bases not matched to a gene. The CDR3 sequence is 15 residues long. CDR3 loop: CASSLTSPVTDTQYF. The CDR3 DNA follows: TGTGCCAGCAGTTTGACTAGCCCGGTCACAGATACGCAGTATTTT.

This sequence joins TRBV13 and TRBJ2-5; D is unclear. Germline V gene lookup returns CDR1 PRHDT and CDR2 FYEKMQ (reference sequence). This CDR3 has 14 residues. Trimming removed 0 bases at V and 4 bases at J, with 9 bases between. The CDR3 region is CASSLGIGRETQYF. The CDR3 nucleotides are TGTGCCAGCAGCTTAGGCATAGGGCGAGAGACCCAGTACTTC.

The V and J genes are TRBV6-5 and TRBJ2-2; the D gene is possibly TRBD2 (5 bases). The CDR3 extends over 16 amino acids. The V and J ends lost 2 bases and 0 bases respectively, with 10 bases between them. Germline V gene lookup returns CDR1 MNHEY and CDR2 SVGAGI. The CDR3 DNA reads TGTGCCAGCAGTTACAGCATGGGAGCGAACACCGGGGAGCTGTTTTTT. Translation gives CASSYSMGANTGELFF.

The CDR3 loop is CASSSDPDTDYEQYF. Written as DNA, the CDR3 is TGTGCCAGCAGCTCTGACCCGGACACAGACTACGAGCAGTACTTC. The chain carries TRBV11-2 and TRBJ2-7, with a weak D call TRBD1 (5 bases). The CDR3 is 15 amino acids. From germline, CDR1 is SGHAT and CDR2 FQNNGV. Trimming shortened V by 4 bases and J by 3 bases, and 16 bases separated the two germline ends.

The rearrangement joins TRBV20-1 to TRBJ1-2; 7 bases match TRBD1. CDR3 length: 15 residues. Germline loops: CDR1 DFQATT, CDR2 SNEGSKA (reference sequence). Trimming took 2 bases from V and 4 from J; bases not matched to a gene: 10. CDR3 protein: CSARTGSGGVYGYTF. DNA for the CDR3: TGCAGTGCTAGAACAGGATCAGGGGGGGTCTATGGCTACACCTTC.

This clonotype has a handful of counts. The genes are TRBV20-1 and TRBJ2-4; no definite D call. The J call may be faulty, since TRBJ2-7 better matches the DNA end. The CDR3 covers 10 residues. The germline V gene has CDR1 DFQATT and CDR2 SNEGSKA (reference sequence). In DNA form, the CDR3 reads TGCAGTGCTGGATTAGGCGAGCAGTACTTC. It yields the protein CSAGLGEQYF.

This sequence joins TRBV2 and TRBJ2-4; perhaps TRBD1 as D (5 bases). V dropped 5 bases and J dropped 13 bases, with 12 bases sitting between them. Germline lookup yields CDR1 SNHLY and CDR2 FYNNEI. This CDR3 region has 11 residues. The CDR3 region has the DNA TGTGCCAGCAGTCCAACGACAGTACAGTACTTC. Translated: CASSPTTVQYF. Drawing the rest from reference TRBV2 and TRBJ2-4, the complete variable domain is EPEVTQTPSHQVTQMGQEVILRCVPISNHLYFYWYRQILGQKVEFLVSFYNNEISEKSEIFDDQFSVERPDGSNFTLKIRSTKLEDSAMYFCASSPTTVQYFGAGTRLSVL.

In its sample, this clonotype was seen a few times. The CDR3 coding sequence is TGTGCCATCAGACAGGGAATCGAACCGAACACTGAAGCTTTCTTT. This translates into CAIRQGIEPNTEAFF. This chain uses TRBV10-3 with TRBJ1-1, with a tentative D call TRBD1 (6 bases). CDR3 length equals 15 residues. CDR1 is ENHRY, CDR2 SYGVKD, per germline. V lost 6 bases and J lost 1, with 15 bases in between.

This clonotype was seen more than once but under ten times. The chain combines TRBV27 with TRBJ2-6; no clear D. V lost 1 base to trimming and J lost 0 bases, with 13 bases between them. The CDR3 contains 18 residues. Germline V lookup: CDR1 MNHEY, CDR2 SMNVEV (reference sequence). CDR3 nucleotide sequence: TGTGCCAGCAGTTTATTTTCGGGCAGACCCTCTGGGGCCAACGTCCTGACTTTC. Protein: CASSLFSGRPSGANVLTF.

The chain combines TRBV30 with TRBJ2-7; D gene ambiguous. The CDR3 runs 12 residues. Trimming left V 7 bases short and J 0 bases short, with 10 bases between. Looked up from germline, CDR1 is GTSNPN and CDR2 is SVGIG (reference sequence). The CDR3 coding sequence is TGTGCCTCCGTACTCCCCTCCTACGAGCAGTACTTC. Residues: CASVLPSYEQYF.

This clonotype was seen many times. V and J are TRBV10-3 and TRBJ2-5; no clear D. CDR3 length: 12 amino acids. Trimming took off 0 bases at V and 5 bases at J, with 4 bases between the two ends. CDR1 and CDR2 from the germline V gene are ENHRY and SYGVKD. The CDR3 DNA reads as TGTGCCATCAGTGAGTCGGGTGAGACCCAGTACTTC. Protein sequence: CAISESGETQYF.

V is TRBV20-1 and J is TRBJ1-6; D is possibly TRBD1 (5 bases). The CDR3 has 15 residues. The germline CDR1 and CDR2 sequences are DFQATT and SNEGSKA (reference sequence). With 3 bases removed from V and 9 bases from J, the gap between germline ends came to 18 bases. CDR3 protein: CSASLPGPIGSPLHF. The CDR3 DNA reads TGCAGTGCTAGCCTCCCGGGGCCTATTGGTTCACCCCTCCACTTT.

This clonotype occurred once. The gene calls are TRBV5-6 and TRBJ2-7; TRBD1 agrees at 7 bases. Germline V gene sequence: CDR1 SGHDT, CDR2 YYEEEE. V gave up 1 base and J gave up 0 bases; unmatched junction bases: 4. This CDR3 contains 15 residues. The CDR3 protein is CASSLTGVRSYEQYF. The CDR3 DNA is TGTGCCAGCAGCTTGACAGGGGTCCGCTCCTACGAGCAGTACTTC. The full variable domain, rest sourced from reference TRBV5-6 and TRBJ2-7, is DAGVTQSPTHLIKTRGQQVTLRCSPKSGHDTVSWYQQALGQGPQFIFQYYEEEERQRGNFPDRFSGHQFPNYSSELNVNALLLGDSALYLCASSLTGVRSYEQYFGPGTRLTVT.

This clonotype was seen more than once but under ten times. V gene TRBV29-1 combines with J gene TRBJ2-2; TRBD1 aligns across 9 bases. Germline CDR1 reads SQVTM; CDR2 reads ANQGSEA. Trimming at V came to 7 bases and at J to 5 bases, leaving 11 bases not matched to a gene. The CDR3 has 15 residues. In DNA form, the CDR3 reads TGCAGCGCCTCCACAGGGGGCCAGAGGACCGGGGAGCTGTTTTTT. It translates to CSASTGGQRTGELFF.

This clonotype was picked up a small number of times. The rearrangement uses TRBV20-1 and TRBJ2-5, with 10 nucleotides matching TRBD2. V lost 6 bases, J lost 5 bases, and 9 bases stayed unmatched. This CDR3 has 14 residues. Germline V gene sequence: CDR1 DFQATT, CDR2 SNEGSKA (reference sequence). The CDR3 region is CSATLAGAPETQYF. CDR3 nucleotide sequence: TGCAGTGCAACTCTAGCGGGGGCTCCGGAGACCCAGTACTTC.

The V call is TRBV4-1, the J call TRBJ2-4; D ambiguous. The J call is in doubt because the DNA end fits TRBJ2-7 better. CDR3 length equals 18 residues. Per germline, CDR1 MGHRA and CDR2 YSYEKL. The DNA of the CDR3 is TGCGCCAGCAGCCTTAGAGCTCCTCGTCCACGACAAAACTACGAGCAGTACTTC. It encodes CASSLRAPRPRQNYEQYF.

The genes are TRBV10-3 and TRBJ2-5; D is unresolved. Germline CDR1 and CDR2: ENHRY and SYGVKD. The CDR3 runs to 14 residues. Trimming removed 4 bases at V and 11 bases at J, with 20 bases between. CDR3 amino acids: CAISGSGYYNEQYF. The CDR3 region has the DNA TGTGCCATCAGTGGATCGGGTTACTACAATGAGCAGTACTTC.

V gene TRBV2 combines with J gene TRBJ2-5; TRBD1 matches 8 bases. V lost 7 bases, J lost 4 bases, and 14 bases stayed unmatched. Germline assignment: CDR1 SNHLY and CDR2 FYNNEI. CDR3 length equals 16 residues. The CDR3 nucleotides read TGTGCCAGCACGTCACGAAACCAGGGGGCCGGAGAGACCCAGTACTTC. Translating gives CASTSRNQGAGETQYF.

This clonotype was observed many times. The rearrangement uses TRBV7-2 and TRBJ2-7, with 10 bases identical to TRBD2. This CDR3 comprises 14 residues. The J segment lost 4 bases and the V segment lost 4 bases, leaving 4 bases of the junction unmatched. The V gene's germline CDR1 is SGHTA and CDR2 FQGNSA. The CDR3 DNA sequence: TGTGCCAGCAGCTCTAGCGGGGGACCTTACGAGCAGTACTTC. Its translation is CASSSSGGPYEQYF.

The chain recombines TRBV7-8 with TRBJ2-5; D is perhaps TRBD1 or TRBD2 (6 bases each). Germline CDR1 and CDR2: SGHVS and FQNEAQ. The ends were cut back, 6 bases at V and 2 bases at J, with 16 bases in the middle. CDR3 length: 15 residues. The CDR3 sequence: CASSYDQGRQETQYF. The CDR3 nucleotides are TGTGCCAGCAGTTACGATCAGGGGAGGCAAGAGACCCAGTACTTC.

DNA of the CDR3: TGCGCCAGCAGCTTGGAAGCAGGGTACAACACTGAAGCTTTCTTT. Translating gives CASSLEAGYNTEAFF. This rearrangement joins TRBV5-1 to TRBJ1-1; D may be TRBD1 (5 bases). CDR3 length: 15 residues. The V and J ends lost 0 bases and 2 bases respectively, with 11 bases between them. The germline V gene encodes CDR1 SGHRS and CDR2 YFSETQ.

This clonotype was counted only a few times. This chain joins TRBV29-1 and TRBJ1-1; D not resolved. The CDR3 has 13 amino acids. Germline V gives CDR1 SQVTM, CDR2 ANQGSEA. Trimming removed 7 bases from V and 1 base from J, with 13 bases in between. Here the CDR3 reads CSASVNQNTEAFF. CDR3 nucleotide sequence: TGCAGCGCTTCAGTAAACCAGAACACTGAAGCTTTCTTT.

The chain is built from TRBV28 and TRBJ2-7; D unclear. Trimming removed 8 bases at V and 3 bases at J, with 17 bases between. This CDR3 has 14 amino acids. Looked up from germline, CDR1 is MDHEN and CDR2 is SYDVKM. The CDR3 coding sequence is TGTGCCAGCTCTAGACTGGATACCAACTACGAGCAGTACTTC. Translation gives CASSRLDTNYEQYF.

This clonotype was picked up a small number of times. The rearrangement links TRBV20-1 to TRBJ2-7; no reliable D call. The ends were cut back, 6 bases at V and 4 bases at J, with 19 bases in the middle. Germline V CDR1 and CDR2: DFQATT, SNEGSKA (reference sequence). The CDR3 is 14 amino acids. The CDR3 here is CSAPDRQAAYEQYF. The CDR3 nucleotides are TGCAGTGCCCCCGACCGCCAGGCAGCTTACGAGCAGTACTTC.

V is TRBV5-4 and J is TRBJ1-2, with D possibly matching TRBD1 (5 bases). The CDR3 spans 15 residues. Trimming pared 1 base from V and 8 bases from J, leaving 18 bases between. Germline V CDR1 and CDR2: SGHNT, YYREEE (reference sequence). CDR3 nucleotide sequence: TGTGCCAGCAGCTTGTGGCAGGGAGATGGCCTAGGCTACACCTTC. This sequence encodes CASSLWQGDGLGYTF.

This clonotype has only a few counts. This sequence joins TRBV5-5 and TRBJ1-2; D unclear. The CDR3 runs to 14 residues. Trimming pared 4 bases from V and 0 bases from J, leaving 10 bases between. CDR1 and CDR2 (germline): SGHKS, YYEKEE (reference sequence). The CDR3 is CASSNTGTNYGYTF. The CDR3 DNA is TGTGCCAGCAGCAACACCGGGACTAACTATGGCTACACCTTC.

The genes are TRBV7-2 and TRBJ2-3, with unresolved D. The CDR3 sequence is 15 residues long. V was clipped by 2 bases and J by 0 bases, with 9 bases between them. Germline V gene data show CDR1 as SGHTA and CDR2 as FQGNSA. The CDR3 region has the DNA TGTGCCAGCAGCTTACTATTTAGAAGCACAGATACGCAGTATTTT. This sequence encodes CASSLLFRSTDTQYF.

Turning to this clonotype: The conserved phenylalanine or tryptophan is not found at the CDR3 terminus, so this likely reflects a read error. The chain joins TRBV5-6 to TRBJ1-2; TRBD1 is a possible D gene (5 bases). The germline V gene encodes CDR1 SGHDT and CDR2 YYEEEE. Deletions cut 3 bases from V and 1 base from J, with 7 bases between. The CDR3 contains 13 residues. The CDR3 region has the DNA TGTGCCAGCAGCTATCAGGGTAACTATGGCTACACCTGC. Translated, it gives CASSYQGNYGYTC.